This entry lists 16 T cell receptor beta chains sequenced from one sample in a study of cytomegalovirus exposure and HLA in healthy donors. The primer mix had 60 Vbeta and 13 Jbeta primers. Sequencing used immunoSEQ multiplex PCR; TCRdb keeps in-frame clones, though not all of them. The repertoire consists of roughly 100,000 clones, with about 77% occurring once and the leading ten covering 10%. Input material: PBMCs. The receptors stem from a young woman in good health and CMV-seropositive.

About this clone: One end of the junction fails to match germline, which may point to a read error. The chain uses TRBV27 and TRBJ2-1; TRBD1 aligns across 9 bases. The CDR3 sequence is 15 residues long. CDR1 and CDR2 from the germline V gene are MNHEY and SMNVEV (reference sequence). CDR3 bases: TGTGCCAGCAGTTCGGGACAGGGAAGGTACAGTGAGCAGTTCTTC. It is translated as CASSSGQGRYSEQFF.

This clone showed up just a few times. An end of the junction differs from the germline gene, which may be a read error. This sequence joins TRBV6-6 and TRBJ2-7, with 8 bases identical to TRBD2. The CDR3 loop spans 15 amino acids. Per the germline V gene, CDR1 is MNHNY and CDR2 is SVGAGI (reference sequence). The CDR3 loop is CASSHSRSGEYEQYF. The CDR3 coding sequence is TGTGCCAGCAGTCACTCGCGTAGCGGGGAGTACGAGCAGTACTTC.

Here the CDR3 reads CASRSLSPPREGINQPQHF. The CDR3 coding sequence is TGTGCCAGCAGAAGTTTATCCCCCCCGAGGGAGGGCATAAATCAGCCCCAGCATTTT. This chain uses TRBV27 with TRBJ1-5; D unclear. Trimming took 6 bases from V and 4 from J, leaving 28 bases between them. The CDR3 contains 19 residues. Germline CDR1 reads MNHEY; CDR2 reads SMNVEV (reference sequence).

This clone came up once. The J gene is TRBJ2-1, the V gene TRBV19, with 9 bases fitting TRBD2. Germline assignment: CDR1 LNHDA and CDR2 SQIVND (reference sequence). The trim removed 1 base at V and 3 bases at J, leaving 4 bases unmatched. The CDR3 totals 16 residues. Written as DNA, the CDR3 is TGTGCCAGTAGTATAGCCCTAGCGGGACTCTACAATGAGCAGTTCTTC. Translated: CASSIALAGLYNEQFF.

The V and J genes are TRBV6-5 and TRBJ2-7; 7 nucleotides line up with TRBD2. V shed 0 bases, J shed 4 bases, and the junction held 9 bases outside the gene matches. Germline V gene sequence: CDR1 MNHEY, CDR2 SVGAGI. This CDR3 is built from 16 residues. The CDR3 DNA reads TGTGCCAGCAGTTACTCGGGGAGGGTGGGTAGATACGAGCAGTACTTC. As protein: CASSYSGRVGRYEQYF.

The chain is built from TRBV6-1 and TRBJ1-6; TRBD1 agrees at 9 bases. The germline V gene encodes CDR1 MNHNS and CDR2 SASEGT. CDR3 length: 16 residues. The J segment lost 6 bases and the V segment lost 2 bases, leaving 5 bases of the junction unmatched. CDR3 in amino acids: CASSEWTGAVNSPLHF. The CDR3 DNA reads TGTGCCAGCAGTGAATGGACAGGGGCTGTTAATTCACCCCTCCACTTT.

This clone has just a few counts. CDR3 loop: CASSPGAGTDTQYF. The CDR3 DNA follows: TGTGCCAGCAGTCCAGGGGCGGGCACAGATACGCAGTATTTT. The gene calls are TRBV28 and TRBJ2-3; perhaps TRBD1 as D (6 bases). Germline-derived CDR1 and CDR2 are MDHEN and SYDVKM. V lost 5 bases to trimming and J lost 1 base, with 10 bases between them. This CDR3 has 14 residues.

V usage is TRBV6-5 and J usage is TRBJ2-1; 7 bases match TRBD1. CDR3 length equals 14 residues. After removal of 6 bases from V and 5 bases from J, the junction contained 7 bases not matched to a gene. Germline V CDR1 and CDR2: MNHEY, SVGAGI. Written as DNA, the CDR3 is TGTGCCAGCAGCTCCCCGACAGGGAACAATGAGCAGTTCTTC. Translated: CASSSPTGNNEQFF.

The J gene is TRBJ2-1, the V gene TRBV2; 11 bases agree with TRBD1. The CDR3 has 17 residues. The trim removed 4 bases at V and 5 bases at J, leaving 10 bases unmatched. Germline lookup yields CDR1 SNHLY and CDR2 FYNNEI. The CDR3 reads CASSGGVGTGGHNEQFF. The CDR3 region has the DNA TGTGCCAGCAGTGGGGGGGTGGGGACAGGGGGACACAATGAGCAGTTCTTC. The whole variable domain, filled in from reference TRBV2 and TRBJ2-1, reads EPEVTQTPSHQVTQMGQEVILRCVPISNHLYFYWYRQILGQKVEFLVSFYNNEISEKSEIFDDQFSVERPDGSNFTLKIRSTKLEDSAMYFCASSGGVGTGGHNEQFFGPGTRLTVL.

The CDR3 DNA is TGCAGCGTCGCAGGGGGCGATAACTATGGCTACACCTTC. Translated, it gives CSVAGGDNYGYTF. The chain joins TRBV29-1 to TRBJ1-2; TRBD1 matches at 8 bases. The J segment lost 1 base and the V segment lost 6 bases, leaving 4 bases of the junction unmatched. The germline V gene encodes CDR1 SQVTM and CDR2 ANQGSEA. The CDR3 contains 13 residues.

The rearrangement uses TRBV19 and TRBJ1-2; 7 bases are a match to TRBD1. V gave up 5 bases and J gave up 5 bases; unmatched junction bases: 5. Germline V gene sequence: CDR1 LNHDA, CDR2 SQIVND (reference sequence). The CDR3 runs 13 residues. CDR3 residues: CASSLGTDYGYTF. Written as DNA, the CDR3 is TGTGCCAGTAGTCTCGGGACAGATTATGGCTACACCTTC.

The chain recombines TRBV10-1 with TRBJ1-2; TRBD1 is a possible D gene (6 bases). This CDR3 is 13 amino acids long. Germline V gives CDR1 WNHNN, CDR2 SYGVQD (reference sequence). Trimming pared 6 bases from V and 2 bases from J, leaving 10 bases between. DNA of the CDR3: TGCGCCAGCAGCGTCGACAGGAACTATGGCTACACCTTC. Amino acid sequence: CASSVDRNYGYTF.

V usage is TRBV14 and J usage is TRBJ2-5; 9 bases match TRBD2. Germline CDR1 SGHDN, CDR2 FVKESK. Losses at the gene ends were 4 bases for V and 3 bases for J; bases not matched to a gene: 9. This CDR3 region has 16 residues. CDR3 amino acids: CASSRGPWTSEETQYF. The CDR3 bases are TGTGCCAGCAGCCGAGGACCCTGGACTAGCGAAGAGACCCAGTACTTC.

This chain connects TRBV6-6 to TRBJ2-1; the D gene is possibly TRBD2 (5 bases). V lost 7 bases, J lost 4 bases, and 11 bases lay in between. The germline CDR1 and CDR2 sequences are MNHNY and SVGAGI (reference sequence). This CDR3 is 13 amino acids long. In DNA form, the CDR3 reads TGTGCCAGCAACAAACGCGGGTACAATGAGCAGTTCTTC. It translates to CASNKRGYNEQFF.

The V and J genes are TRBV11-2 and TRBJ2-7; 14 nucleotides line up with TRBD2. The germline V gene encodes CDR1 SGHAT and CDR2 FQNNGV. V shed 5 bases, J shed 6 bases, and the junction held 9 bases outside the gene matches. This CDR3 is built from 16 residues. CDR3 in DNA: TGTGCCAGCAGCATGGGACTAGCGGGGGTGTGGGCCGAGCAGTACTTC. It translates to CASSMGLAGVWAEQYF.

This chain joins TRBV27 and TRBJ2-7; no reliable D call. V was shortened by 0 bases and J by 2 bases, with 11 bases between the two germline ends. The CDR3 is made up of 15 amino acids. Germline CDR1 MNHEY, CDR2 SMNVEV (reference sequence). As DNA, the CDR3 is TGTGCCAGCAGTTTATCTGGAGTGGAAACCTACGAGCAGTACTTC. Translation: CASSLSGVETYEQYF.